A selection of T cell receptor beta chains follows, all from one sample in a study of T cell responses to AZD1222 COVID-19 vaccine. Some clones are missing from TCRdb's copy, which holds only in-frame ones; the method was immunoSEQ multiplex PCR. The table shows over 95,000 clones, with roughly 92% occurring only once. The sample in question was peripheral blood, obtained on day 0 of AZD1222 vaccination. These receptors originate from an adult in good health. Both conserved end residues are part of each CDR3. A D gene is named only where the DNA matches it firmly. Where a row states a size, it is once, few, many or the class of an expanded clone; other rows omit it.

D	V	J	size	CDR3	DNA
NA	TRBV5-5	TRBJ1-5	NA	CASSAGLLDNQPQHF	TGTGCCAGCAGCGCCGGCCTTCTCGACAATCAGCCCCAGCATTTT
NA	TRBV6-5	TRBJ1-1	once	CASPRWSDTEAFF	TGTGCCAGCCCTCGGTGGTCCGACACTGAAGCTTTCTTT
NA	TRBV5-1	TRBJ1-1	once	CASSGGPMNTEAFF	TGCGCCAGCAGTGGGGGTCCCATGAACACTGAAGCTTTCTTT
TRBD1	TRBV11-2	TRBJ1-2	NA	CASSPDRGFKGYTF	TGTGCCAGCAGTCCGGACAGGGGCTTTAAGGGCTACACCTTC
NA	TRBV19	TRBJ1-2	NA	CASNPLDSIYGYTF	TGTGCCAGTAACCCCTTAGACAGCATCTATGGCTACACCTTC
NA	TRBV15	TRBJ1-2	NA	CATSRDTGNYLKDLNYGYTF	TGTGCCACCAGCAGGGATACAGGGAACTACTTAAAAGACCTTAACTATGGCTACACCTTC
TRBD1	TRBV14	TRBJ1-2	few	CASSRETGAGGYTF	TGTGCCAGCAGCCGAGAGACAGGGGCGGGAGGCTACACCTTC
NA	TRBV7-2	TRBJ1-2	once	CASSLTEYGYTF	TGTGCCAGCAGCTTGACCGAGTATGGCTACACCTTC
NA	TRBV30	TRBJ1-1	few	CAWSGRGTEAFF	TGTGCCTGGAGTGGCAGGGGAACTGAAGCTTTCTTT
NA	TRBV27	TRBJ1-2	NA	CASSLTGNYGYTF	TGTGCCAGCAGTTTAACGGGGAACTATGGCTACACCTTC
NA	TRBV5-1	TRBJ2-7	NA	CASSLRDYEQYF	TGCGCCAGCAGCTTAAGGGACTACGAGCAGTACTTC
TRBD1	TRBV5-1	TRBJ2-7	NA	CASRTGTGDEQYF	TGCGCCAGCCGAACCGGGACAGGAGACGAGCAGTACTTC
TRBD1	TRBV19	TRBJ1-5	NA	CASSSGQGGDQPQHF	TGTGCCAGTAGTTCCGGACAGGGTGGCGATCAGCCCCAGCATTTT
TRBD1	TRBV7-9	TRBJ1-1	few	CASSFGQGRVLVRDTEAFF	TGTGCCAGCAGCTTCGGACAGGGACGAGTTCTGGTCCGGGACACTGAAGCTTTCTTT
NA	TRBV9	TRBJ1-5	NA	CASSFRPGFDQPQHF	TGTGCCAGCAGCTTCCGACCGGGATTCGATCAGCCCCAGCATTTT
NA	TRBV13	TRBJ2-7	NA	CASSLGPEQYF	TGTGCCAGCAGCTTAGGTCCCGAGCAGTACTTC
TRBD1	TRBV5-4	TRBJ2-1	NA	CASSLGQGAYNEQFF	TGTGCCAGCAGCTTGGGACAGGGCGCCTACAATGAGCAGTTCTTC
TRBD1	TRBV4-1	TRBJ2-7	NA	CASSQLLGQGPYEQYF	TGCGCCAGCAGCCAATTACTGGGACAGGGACCCTACGAGCAGTACTTC
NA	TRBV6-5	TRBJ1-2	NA	CASSYSGAGTHYGYTF	TGTGCCAGCAGTTACTCCGGGGCAGGGACGCACTATGGCTACACCTTC
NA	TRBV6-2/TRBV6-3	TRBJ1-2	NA	CASSYSIMTLDGYTF	TGTGCCAGCAGTTACTCGATAATGACACTTGACGGCTACACCTTC
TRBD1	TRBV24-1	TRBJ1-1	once	CATSDPGQGGQAFF	TGTGCCACCAGTGACCCGGGACAGGGCGGTCAAGCTTTCTTT
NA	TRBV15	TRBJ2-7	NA	CATSRDVGQTYEQYF	TGTGCCACCAGCAGAGATGTAGGGCAGACCTACGAGCAGTACTTC
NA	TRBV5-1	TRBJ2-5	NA	CASRQDSWETQYF	TGCGCCAGCAGACAGGACAGTTGGGAGACCCAGTACTTC
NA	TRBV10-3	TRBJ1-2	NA	CAISEPASSLNYTF	TGTGCCATCAGTGAGCCGGCTTCATCCCTCAACTACACCTTC
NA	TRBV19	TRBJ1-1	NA	CASKAGWNTEAFF	TGTGCCAGTAAAGCGGGGTGGAACACTGAAGCTTTCTTT